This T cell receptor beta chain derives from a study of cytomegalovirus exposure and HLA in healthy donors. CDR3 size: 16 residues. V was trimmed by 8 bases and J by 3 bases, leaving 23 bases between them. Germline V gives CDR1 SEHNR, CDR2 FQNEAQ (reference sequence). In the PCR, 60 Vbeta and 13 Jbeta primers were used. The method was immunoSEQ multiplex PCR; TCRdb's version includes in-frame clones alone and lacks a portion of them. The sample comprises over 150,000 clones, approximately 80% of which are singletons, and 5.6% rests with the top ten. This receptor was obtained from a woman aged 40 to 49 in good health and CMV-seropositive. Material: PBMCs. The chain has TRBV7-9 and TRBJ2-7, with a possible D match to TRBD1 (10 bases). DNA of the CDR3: TGTGCCAGCGCGGGGGGGCCGGGACAGGGGTTCTACGAGCAGTACTTC. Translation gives CASAGGPGQGFYEQYF.